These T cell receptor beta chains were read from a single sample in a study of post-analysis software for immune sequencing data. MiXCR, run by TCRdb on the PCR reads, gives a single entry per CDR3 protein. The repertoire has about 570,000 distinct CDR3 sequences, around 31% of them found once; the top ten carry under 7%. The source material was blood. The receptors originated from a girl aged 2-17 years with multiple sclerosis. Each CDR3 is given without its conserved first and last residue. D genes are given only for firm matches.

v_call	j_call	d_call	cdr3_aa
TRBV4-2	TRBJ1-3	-	ASSQARNRGAGNTIY
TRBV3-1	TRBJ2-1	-	ASSQDRSISYNEQF
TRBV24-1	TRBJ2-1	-	ATSDSGRSQGTQF
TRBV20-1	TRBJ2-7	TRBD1	SAENRGETYEQY
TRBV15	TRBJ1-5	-	ATSRGQTGNQPQH
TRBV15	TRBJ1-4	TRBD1	ATSTRQGGLEKLF
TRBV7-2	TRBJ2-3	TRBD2	ASSPLGTSGGDTQY
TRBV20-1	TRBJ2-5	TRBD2	SAREPSRGGETQY
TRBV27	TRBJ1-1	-	ASSLRGSYTEAF
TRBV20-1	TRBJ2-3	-	SASGLEYTQY
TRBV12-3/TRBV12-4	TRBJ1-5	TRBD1	ASGQGGSNQPQH
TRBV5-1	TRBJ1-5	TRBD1	ASSPGQGEYQPQH
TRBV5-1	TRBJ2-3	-	ASSLVLTGSTDTQY
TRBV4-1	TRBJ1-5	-	ASSQVGTGGPQH
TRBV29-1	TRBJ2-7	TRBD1	SVVGQALNEQY
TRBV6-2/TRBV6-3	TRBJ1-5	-	ASSYSNHPSQPQH
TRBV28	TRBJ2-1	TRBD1	ASSPRDRWNEQF
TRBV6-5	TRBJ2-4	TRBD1	ASSRDRANIQY
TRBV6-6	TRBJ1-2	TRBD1	ATRDPRGPYGYT
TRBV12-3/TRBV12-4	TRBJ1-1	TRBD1	ASSWGQVWTEAF
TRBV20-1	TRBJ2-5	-	SDLMTAQETQY
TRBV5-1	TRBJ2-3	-	ASSLEVRGSTDTQY
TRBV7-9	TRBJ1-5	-	ASSLGTASNQPQH
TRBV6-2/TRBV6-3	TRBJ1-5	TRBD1	ASARQGGIGNQPQH
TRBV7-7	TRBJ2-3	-	ASSPTFDTDTQY
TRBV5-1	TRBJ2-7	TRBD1	ASGTVELDEQY
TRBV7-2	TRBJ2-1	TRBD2	ASSKTGTSSSEQF
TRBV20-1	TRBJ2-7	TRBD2	SVLAGDYEQY
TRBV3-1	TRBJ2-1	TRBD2	ASSPLRRTSNNEQF
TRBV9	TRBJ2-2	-	ASSVTTSPNTGELF
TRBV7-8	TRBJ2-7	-	ASSFGRGNADEQY
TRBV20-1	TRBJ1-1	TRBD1	SADDRGPKNTEAF
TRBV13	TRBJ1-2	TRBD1	ASSFGTGFNYGYT
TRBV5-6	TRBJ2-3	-	ASSLLIASDTQY
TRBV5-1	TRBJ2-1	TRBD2	ASSLELAGGTDEQF
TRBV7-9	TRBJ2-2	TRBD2	ASSLPLSGTWELF
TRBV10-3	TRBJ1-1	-	AAGNTEAF
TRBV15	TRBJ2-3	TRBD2	ATSSGLVPITDTQY
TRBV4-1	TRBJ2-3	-	ASSQVNPGGTDTQY
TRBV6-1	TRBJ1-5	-	ASSEAGGAREPQH
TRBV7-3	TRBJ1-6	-	ASSSDPVNNSPLH
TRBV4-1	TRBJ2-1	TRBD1	ASSQDQGAVVYEQF
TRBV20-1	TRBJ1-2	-	SALPLRETSSYGYT
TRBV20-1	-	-	SARGLIQETQY
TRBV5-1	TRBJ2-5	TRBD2	ASSLARLAGGKTVQETQY
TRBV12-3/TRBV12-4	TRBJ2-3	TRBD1	ASSSRTGKITDTQY
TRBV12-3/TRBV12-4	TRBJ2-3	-	ASGGLRPTDTQY
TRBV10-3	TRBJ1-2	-	AISAIKGGDGYT
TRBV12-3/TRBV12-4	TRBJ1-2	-	ASNRKNYGYT
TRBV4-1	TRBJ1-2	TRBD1	ASSQQQGASNYGYT
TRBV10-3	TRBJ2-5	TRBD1	AIRPSGTGRETQY
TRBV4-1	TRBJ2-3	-	ASSHPLAAGTDTQY
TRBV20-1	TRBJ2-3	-	SARARATDTQY